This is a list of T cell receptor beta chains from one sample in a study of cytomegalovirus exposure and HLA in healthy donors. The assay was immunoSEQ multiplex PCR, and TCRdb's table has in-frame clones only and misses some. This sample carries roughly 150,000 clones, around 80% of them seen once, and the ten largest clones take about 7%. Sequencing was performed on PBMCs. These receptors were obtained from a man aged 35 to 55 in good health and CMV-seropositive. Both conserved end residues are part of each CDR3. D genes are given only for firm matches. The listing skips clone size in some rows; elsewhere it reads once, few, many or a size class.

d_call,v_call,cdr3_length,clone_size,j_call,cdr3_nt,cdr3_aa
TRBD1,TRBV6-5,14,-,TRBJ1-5,TGTGCCAGCAGCACGGGACAGAAGAATCAGCCCCAGCATTTT,CASSTGQKNQPQHF
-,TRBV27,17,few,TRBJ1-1,TGTGCCAGCAGTTTATTTAACCGCCACCTACCTAGCCGTGAAGCTTTCTTT,CASSLFNRHLPSREAFF
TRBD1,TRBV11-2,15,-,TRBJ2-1,TGTGCCAGCAGCTTAGAGGGGACAGCCTACAATGAGCAGTTCTTC,CASSLEGTAYNEQFF
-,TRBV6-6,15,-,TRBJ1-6,TGTGCCAGCAGTCCTTTTGTTCCGGGTAATTCACCCCTCCACTTT,CASSPFVPGNSPLHF
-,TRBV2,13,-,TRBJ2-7,TGTGCCGGAACAGGGACAGAAGGGGGGGAGCAGTACTTC,CAGTGTEGGEQYF
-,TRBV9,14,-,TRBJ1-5,TGTGCCAGCAGCGTAGGCCAGGGCGGACAGCCCCAGCATTTT,CASSVGQGGQPQHF
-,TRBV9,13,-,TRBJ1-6,TGTGCCAGCAGCGTTTACGGGTATTCACCCCTCCACTTT,CASSVYGYSPLHF
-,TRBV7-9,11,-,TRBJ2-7,TGTGCCAGCAGCCCAGGGGACGAGCAGTACTTC,CASSPGDEQYF
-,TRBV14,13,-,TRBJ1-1,TGTGCCAGCAGTCGGACACTGGGCACTGAAGCTTTCTTT,CASSRTLGTEAFF
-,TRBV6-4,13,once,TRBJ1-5,TGTGCCAGCAGACGGTCATCCCCAAGGCCCCAGCATTTT,CASRRSSPRPQHF
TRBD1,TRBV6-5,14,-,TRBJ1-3,TGTGCCAGCAGGATAGGGACAGCTGGAAACACCATATATTTT,CASRIGTAGNTIYF
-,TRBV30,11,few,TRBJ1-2,TGTGCCTGGAGCCGCGGATATGGCTACACCTTC,CAWSRGYGYTF
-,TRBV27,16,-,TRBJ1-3,TGTGCCAGCAGTTTATATGGGGGGGCCCCCGGAAACACCATATATTTT,CASSLYGGAPGNTIYF
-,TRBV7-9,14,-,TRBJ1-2,TGTGCCAGCAGCGGGCGGGGCGACAACTATGGCTACACCTTC,CASSGRGDNYGYTF
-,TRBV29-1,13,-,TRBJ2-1,TGCAGCGTTGAAGCACCCGGGGGCAATGAGCAGTTCTTC,CSVEAPGGNEQFF
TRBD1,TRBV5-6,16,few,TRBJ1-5,TGTGCCAGCAGCTTGGCCGGGACAGTTTTCAATCAGCCCCAGCATTTT,CASSLAGTVFNQPQHF
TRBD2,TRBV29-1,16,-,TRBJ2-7,TGCAGCGTTCCCGGGACTAGCGGGAGTAAGTCCTACGAGCAGTACTTC,CSVPGTSGSKSYEQYF
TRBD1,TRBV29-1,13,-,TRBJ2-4,TGCAGCGTAGACAGGGGAGCCAAAAACATTCAGTACTTC,CSVDRGAKNIQYF
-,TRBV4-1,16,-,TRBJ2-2,TGCGCCAGCACTCCTATTATCAGGGGCCGAACCGGGGAGCTGTTTTTT,CASTPIIRGRTGELFF
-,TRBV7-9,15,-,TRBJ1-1,TGTGCCAGCAGCTTACACAGAAACATGAACACTGAAGCTTTCTTT,CASSLHRNMNTEAFF
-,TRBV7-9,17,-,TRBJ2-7,TGTGCCAGCAGCTTAGCGCGGTTGACAGGAGCCCCCCTGAAGCAGTACTTC,CASSLARLTGAPLKQYF
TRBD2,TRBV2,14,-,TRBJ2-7,TGTGCCAGCAGGCGGGAGGGCCTAACGCACGAGCAGTACTTC,CASRREGLTHEQYF
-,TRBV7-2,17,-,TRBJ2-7,TGTGCCAGCAGCCCTATAAGTGGCTCGCTAGCCTCCTACGAGCAGTACTTC,CASSPISGSLASYEQYF
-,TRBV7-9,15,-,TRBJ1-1,TGTGCCAGCAGCTTAGCAGCGGGGGGGTACACTGAAGCTTTCTTT,CASSLAAGGYTEAFF
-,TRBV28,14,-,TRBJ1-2,TGTGCCAGCAGTTTACACCGGGACAATTATGGCTACACCTTC,CASSLHRDNYGYTF
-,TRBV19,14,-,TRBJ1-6,TGTGCCAGTAGTATAGTATTTAATAATTCACCCCTCCACTTT,CASSIVFNNSPLHF
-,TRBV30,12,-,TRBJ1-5,TGTGCTTACAGTGCTAGCAATCAGCCCCAGCATTTT,CAYSASNQPQHF
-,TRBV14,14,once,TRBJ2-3,TGTGCCAGCAGCCAAGCCAGGGGCACAGATACGCAGTATTTT,CASSQARGTDTQYF
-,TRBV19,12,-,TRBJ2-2,TGTGCCAGTAACACGAACACCGGGGAGCTGTTTTTT,CASNTNTGELFF
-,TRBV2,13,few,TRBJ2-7,TGTGCCAGTTTCCTGAGTACCATCACGGAGCAGTACTTC,CASFLSTITEQYF
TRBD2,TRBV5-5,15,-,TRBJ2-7,TGTGCCAGCAGCTTTCGGCGGGAGAACTCCTACGAGCAGTACTTC,CASSFRRENSYEQYF
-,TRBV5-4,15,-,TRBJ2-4,TGTGCCAGCAGCTTAAGGGGGGGGGCCAAAAACATTCAGTACTTC,CASSLRGGAKNIQYF
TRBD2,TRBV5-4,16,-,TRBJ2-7,TGTGCCAGCAGCTTGGGAGGTAGCGGGAGGGCGGAAGAGCAGTACTTC,CASSLGGSGRAEEQYF
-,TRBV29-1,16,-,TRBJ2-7,TGCAGCGCGGCGTTAATCAACCATCTCAGGGGATACGAGCAGTACTTC,CSAALINHLRGYEQYF
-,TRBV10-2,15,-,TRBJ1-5,TGCGCCAGCAGTGAGAGAGGGGGAAGTGATCAGCCCCAGCATTTT,CASSERGGSDQPQHF
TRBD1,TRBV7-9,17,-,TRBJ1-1,TGTGCCAGCAGGCCCTTTCGACAGGGGATCCTGGACACTGAAGCTTTCTTT,CASRPFRQGILDTEAFF
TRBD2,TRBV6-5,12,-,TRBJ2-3,TGTGCCACGACTAGCGGCACAGATACGCAGTATTTT,CATTSGTDTQYF
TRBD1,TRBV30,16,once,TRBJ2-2,TGTGCCTGGAAATACTCCGGGACAGGGGGCTCCGGGGAGCTGTTTTTT,CAWKYSGTGGSGELFF
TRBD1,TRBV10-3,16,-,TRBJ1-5,TGTGCCATCAGTGAGACAGGGGGCGCGAGCAATCAGCCCCAGCATTTT,CAISETGGASNQPQHF
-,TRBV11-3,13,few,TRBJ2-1,TGTGCCAGCAGCTTAGATCCAACAAATGAGCAGTTCTTC,CASSLDPTNEQFF
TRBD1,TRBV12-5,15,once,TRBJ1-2,TGTGCTAGTGGTTTGGGGGTGGCAGGGGGCTATGGCTACACCTTC,CASGLGVAGGYGYTF
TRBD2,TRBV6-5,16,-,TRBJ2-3,TGTGCCAGCAGTTTAATAAGCGGGATGAACACAGATACGCAGTATTTT,CASSLISGMNTDTQYF
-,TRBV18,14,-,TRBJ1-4,TGTGCCAGCTCACGGCAGGGATCAAATGAAAAACTGTTTTTT,CASSRQGSNEKLFF
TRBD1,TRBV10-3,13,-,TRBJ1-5,TGTGCCATCACTAGGGACAGAGATCAGCCCCAGCATTTT,CAITRDRDQPQHF
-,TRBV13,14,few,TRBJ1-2,TGTGCCAGCAGTCTCACGGACAGCTACTATGGCTACACCTTC,CASSLTDSYYGYTF
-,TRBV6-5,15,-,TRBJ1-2,TGTGCCAGCAGTTACCAGGCGACAGCTAACTATGGCTACACCTTC,CASSYQATANYGYTF
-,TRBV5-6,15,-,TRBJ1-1,TGTGCCAGCAGCTTGTTCCTCAGGGGCCGACCTGAAGCTTTCTTT,CASSLFLRGRPEAFF
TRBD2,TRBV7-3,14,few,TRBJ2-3,TGTGCCAGCAGCCCCGGACTAGCGATCGATACGCAGTATTTT,CASSPGLAIDTQYF
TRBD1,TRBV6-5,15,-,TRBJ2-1,TGTGCCAGCACCCAAAGACAGGGGCTTACAAATGAGCAGTTCTTC,CASTQRQGLTNEQFF
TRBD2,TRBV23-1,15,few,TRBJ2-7,TGCGCCAGCAGTCCGCGAGACGGGGGGACCTACGAGCAGTACTTC,CASSPRDGGTYEQYF
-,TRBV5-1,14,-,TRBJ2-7,TGCGCCAGCAGCTTGCACAGGAGCTCCTACGAGCAGTACTTC,CASSLHRSSYEQYF
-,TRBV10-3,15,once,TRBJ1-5,TGTGCCATCAGTGATAGGGGCAGGAGCAATCAGCCCCAGCATTTT,CAISDRGRSNQPQHF
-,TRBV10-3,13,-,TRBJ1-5,TGTGCCATCAGTGGAGGTGGTCCGGAGCCCCAGCATTTT,CAISGGGPEPQHF
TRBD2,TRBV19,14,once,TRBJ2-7,TGTGCCAGCAGGAGCGGGGTCAGCTCCTACGAGCAGTACTTC,CASRSGVSSYEQYF
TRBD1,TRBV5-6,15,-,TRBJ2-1,TGTGCCAGCAGCTTGACGAACCCCGGGACAGGGAGGTCGTTCTTC,CASSLTNPGTGRSFF
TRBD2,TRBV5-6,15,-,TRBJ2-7,TGTGCCAGCAGCTTACTAGCGGGAAGACCCTACGAGCAGCACTTC,CASSLLAGRPYEQHF
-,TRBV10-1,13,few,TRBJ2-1,TGCGCCAGCAGTCGGACAAATTACAATGAGCAGTTCTTC,CASSRTNYNEQFF
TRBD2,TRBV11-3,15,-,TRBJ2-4,TGTGCCAGCAGCTTCAGCGGGAGGGACGGAAACATTCAGTACTTC,CASSFSGRDGNIQYF
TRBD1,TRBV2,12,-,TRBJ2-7,TGTGCCAGCAGGGACAGGAGCTACGAGCAGTACTTC,CASRDRSYEQYF